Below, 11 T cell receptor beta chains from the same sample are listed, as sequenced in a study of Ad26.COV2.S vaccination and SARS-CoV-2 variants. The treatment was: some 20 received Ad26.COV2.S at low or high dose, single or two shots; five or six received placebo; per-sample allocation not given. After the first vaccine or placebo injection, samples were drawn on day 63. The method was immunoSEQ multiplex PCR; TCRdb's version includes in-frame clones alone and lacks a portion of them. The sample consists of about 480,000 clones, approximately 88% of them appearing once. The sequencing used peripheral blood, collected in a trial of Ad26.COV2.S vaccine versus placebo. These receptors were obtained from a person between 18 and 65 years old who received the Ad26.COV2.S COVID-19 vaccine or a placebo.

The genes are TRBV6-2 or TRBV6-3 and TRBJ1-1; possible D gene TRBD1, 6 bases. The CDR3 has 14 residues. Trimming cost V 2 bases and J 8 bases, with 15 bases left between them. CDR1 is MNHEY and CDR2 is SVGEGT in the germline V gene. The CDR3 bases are TGTGCCAGCAGTTACAGGCAAAAAGACAGGGAAGCTTTCTTT. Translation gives CASSYRQKDREAFF.

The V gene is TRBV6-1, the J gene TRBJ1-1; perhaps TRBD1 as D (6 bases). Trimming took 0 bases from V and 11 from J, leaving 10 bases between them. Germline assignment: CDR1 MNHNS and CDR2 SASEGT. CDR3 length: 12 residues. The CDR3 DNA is TGTGCCAGCAGTGAAGCCGCCACAGGGGCTTTCTTT. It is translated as CASSEAATGAFF.

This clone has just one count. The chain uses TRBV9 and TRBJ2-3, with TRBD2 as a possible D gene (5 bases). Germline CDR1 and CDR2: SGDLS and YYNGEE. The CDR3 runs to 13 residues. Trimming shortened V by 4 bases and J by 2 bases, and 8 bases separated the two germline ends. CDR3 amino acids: CASSTGNTDTQYF. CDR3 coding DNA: TGTGCCAGCAGCACGGGAAACACAGATACGCAGTATTTT.

The CDR3 protein is CASSWDSANTGELFF. The CDR3 DNA reads TGTGCCAGCAGCTGGGACTCCGCGAACACCGGGGAGCTGTTTTTT. The chain has TRBV9 and TRBJ2-2; the D gene is possibly TRBD2 (6 bases). Looked up from germline, CDR1 is SGDLS and CDR2 is YYNGEE. CDR3 length equals 15 residues. The V and J ends lost 4 bases and 0 bases respectively, with 10 bases between them.

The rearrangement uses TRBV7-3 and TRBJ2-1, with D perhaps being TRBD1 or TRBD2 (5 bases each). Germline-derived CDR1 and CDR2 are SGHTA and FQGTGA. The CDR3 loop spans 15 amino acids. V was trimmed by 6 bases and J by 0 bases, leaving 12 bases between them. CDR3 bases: TGTGCCAGCAGTTCCGGGACGGACTCCTACAATGAGCAGTTCTTC. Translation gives CASSSGTDSYNEQFF.

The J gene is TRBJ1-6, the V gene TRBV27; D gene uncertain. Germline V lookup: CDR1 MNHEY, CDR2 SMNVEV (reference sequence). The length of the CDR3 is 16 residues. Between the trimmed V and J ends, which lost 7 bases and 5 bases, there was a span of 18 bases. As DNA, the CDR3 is TGTGCCAGCACTTACCGAGGCCTACCCAATAATTCACCCCTCCACTTT. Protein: CASTYRGLPNNSPLHF.

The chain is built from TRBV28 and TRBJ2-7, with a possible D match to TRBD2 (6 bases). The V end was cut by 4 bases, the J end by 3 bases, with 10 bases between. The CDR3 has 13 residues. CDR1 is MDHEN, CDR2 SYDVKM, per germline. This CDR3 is CASSSTGLYEQYF. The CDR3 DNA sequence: TGTGCCAGCAGTTCAACGGGACTCTACGAGCAGTACTTC.

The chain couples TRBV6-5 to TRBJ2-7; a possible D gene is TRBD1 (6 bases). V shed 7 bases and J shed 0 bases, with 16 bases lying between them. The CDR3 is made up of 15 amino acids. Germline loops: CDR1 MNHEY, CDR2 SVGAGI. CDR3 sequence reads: CASIFIHRDSYEQYF. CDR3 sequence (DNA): TGTGCCAGCATTTTCATTCACAGGGACTCCTACGAGCAGTACTTC.

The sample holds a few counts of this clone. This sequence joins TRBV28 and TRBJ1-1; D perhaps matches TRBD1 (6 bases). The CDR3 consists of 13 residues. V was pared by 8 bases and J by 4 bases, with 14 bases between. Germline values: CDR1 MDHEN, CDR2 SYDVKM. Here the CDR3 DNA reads TGTGCCAGCGGAACGGGGGGCGTCACTGAAGCTTTCTTT. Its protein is CASGTGGVTEAFF.

CDR3 DNA: TGTGCCAGTACCACCTCCGGGACAGGGGCGAATAATTCACCCCTCCACTTT. Encoded protein: CASTTSGTGANNSPLHF. The chain employs TRBV19 and TRBJ1-6; 10 bases are a match to TRBD1. The V gene end was trimmed by 7 bases and the J gene end by 5 bases; junction bases not matched to a gene: 11. The CDR3 loop spans 17 amino acids. Germline CDR1 and CDR2: LNHDA and SQIVND (reference sequence).

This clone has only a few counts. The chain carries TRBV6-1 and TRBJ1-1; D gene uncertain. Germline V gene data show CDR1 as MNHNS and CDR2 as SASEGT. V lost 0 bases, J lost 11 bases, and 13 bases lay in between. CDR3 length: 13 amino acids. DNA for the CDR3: TGTGCCAGCAGTGAAGCAGGAGAGGGTATGGCTTTCTTT. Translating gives CASSEAGEGMAFF.